This is a list of T cell receptor beta chains from one sample in a study of technical replicates of blood from several donors. Assay: immunoSEQ multiplex PCR; the TCRdb copy retains only in-frame clones and omits some. The repertoire holds 73,000 or so clones, with 75% to 95% as singletons. Sequenced material: T cells isolated from PBMCs. The origin of the receptors is a human donor in good health. Each CDR3 is given with its conserved first and last residue. Fields, in order: V gene, clone size, D gene, J gene, CDR3 DNA, CDR3 protein. A D gene is named only where the DNA matches it firmly. Expanded clones are given a class, and other clones once, few, many or no size at all.

V: TRBV7-2; size: -; D: -; J: TRBJ1-2; DNA: TGTGCCAGCAGCTTAGCCGGCGGGAGCTATGGCTACACCTTC; CDR3: CASSLAGGSYGYTF
V: TRBV19; size: few; D: -; J: TRBJ1-5; DNA: TGTGCCAGTAGGCGGGTCGGGGTGGGACAGCCCCAGCATTTT; CDR3: CASRRVGVGQPQHF
V: TRBV6-1; size: -; D: TRBD1; J: TRBJ2-7; DNA: TGTGCCAGCATCATACGGACAGGGCTCTACGAGCAGTACTTC; CDR3: CASIIRTGLYEQYF
V: TRBV6-1; size: -; D: -; J: TRBJ2-7; DNA: TGTGCCAGCAACACAGTGGACGAGCAGTACTTC; CDR3: CASNTVDEQYF
V: TRBV7-9; size: -; D: -; J: TRBJ1-1; DNA: TGTGCCAGCAGCTTCCTCAGAGCTTTCTTT; CDR3: CASSFLRAFF
V: TRBV19; size: -; D: TRBD1; J: TRBJ1-1; DNA: TGTGCCAGTCGGACAGGGATATTGGTGAACACTGAAGCTTTCTTT; CDR3: CASRTGILVNTEAFF
V: TRBV7-2; size: -; D: TRBD1; J: TRBJ1-2; DNA: TGTGCCAGCAGTGAATCCGGGACAGGTGGCCTCTATGGCTACACCTTC; CDR3: CASSESGTGGLYGYTF
V: TRBV7-7; size: -; D: TRBD1; J: TRBJ2-3; DNA: TGTGCCAGCAGCTCCGGGACAGGGGGGACAGATACGCAGTATTTT; CDR3: CASSSGTGGTDTQYF
V: TRBV4-1; size: -; D: -; J: TRBJ1-4; DNA: TGCGCCAGCAGCCAAGAACCACAGAGTAATGAAAAACTGTTTTTT; CDR3: CASSQEPQSNEKLFF
V: TRBV5-4; size: -; D: -; J: TRBJ1-2; DNA: TGTGCCAGCAGCTTGCCCCCCGGACAGTCTAACTATGGCTACACCTTC; CDR3: CASSLPPGQSNYGYTF
V: TRBV6-1; size: -; D: -; J: TRBJ1-1; DNA: TGTGCCAGCAGTGAAAATGTAGGACAGAGGAACACTGAAGCTTTCTTT; CDR3: CASSENVGQRNTEAFF
V: TRBV7-9; size: once; D: -; J: TRBJ1-2; DNA: TGTGCCAGCAACCGATTAGGCGGGCGGCCCCCCTATGGCTACACCTTC; CDR3: CASNRLGGRPPYGYTF
V: TRBV7-2; size: -; D: TRBD2; J: TRBJ2-1; DNA: TGTGCCAGCAGCTGGACTAGCAGAAATGAGCAGTTCTTC; CDR3: CASSWTSRNEQFF
V: TRBV7-3; size: -; D: TRBD2; J: TRBJ2-1; DNA: TGTGCCAGCAGCTTTTGGGGGACTAGCGGGGGGGAAGAGCAGTTCTTC; CDR3: CASSFWGTSGGEEQFF
V: TRBV28; size: -; D: -; J: TRBJ2-1; DNA: TGTGCCAGCAGTTTAACCGGGGTTGGCTCCTACAATGAGCAGTTCTTC; CDR3: CASSLTGVGSYNEQFF
V: TRBV29-1; size: once; D: -; J: TRBJ2-7; DNA: TGCAGCGTTGAGGAACCGACGGGGCAGTACTTC; CDR3: CSVEEPTGQYF
V: TRBV7-9; size: -; D: TRBD1; J: TRBJ2-2; DNA: TGTGCCAGCCGACTGATGCGGCAGGGGGCCGGGGGGGAGCTGTTTTTT; CDR3: CASRLMRQGAGGELFF